This TCR beta chain was obtained from a study of spatial heterogeneity in lung cancer. Study-wide results and limits: Mutation tallies in tumors tracked expanded intratumoral alpha and beta TCR counts.

This clonotype has at least ten counts. Its matching antigen is unknown. TCRdb used MiXCR to reprocess the 5' RACE reads, holding one entry per CDR3 protein. The sample carries about 7,900 distinct CDR3 sequences, 6.5% to 7.5% recorded once. The time point is: sample taken at primary tumor resection. The length of the CDR3 is 13 residues. CDR1 and CDR2 from the germline V gene are MNHEY and SMNVEV (reference sequence). Trimming left V 6 bases short and J 5 bases short, with 11 bases between. The TCR sequence derives from a female donor with early-stage non-small cell lung cancer. The sequencing here drew on lung tumor tissue, taken at surgery. This rearrangement joins TRBV27 to TRBJ1-5; D possibly corresponds to TRBD1 (5 bases). The chain's CDR3 is CASSYRRHQPQHF. As DNA, the CDR3 is TGTGCCAGCAGCTACAGGAGACATCAGCCCCAGCATTTT.